The clone carrying this TCR beta chain was seen more than once but under ten times. What it binds is not known. Trimming stripped 5 bases from V and 6 bases from J, with 11 bases between. In germline, CDR1 is SEHNR, CDR2 FQNEAQ (reference sequence). The CDR3 totals 12 residues. TCRdb independently ran MiXCR on the reads; one entry per CDR3 protein. The sample contains approximately 25,000 distinct CDR3 sequences, over 15% of which appear only once. The data originate from a study of T cell repertoires in cytomegalovirus infection. On the study more broadly: CMV epitopes that were recently identified and HLA-C-restricted were used alongside well-studied HLA-B-restricted ones. It can be stated that public TCR beta signatures indicated CMV infection as well as a matching HLA type. General observations from the study: Ex vivo, HLA-C-restricted CMV-specific TCR beta clonotypes prevailed over the rest of the response. Carriers of CMV plus the relevant HLA were identified by cumulative public TCR beta family frequency.

The chain has TRBV7-9 and TRBJ2-7; the D call may be TRBD1 or TRBD2 (5 bases each). This receptor was identified in a human donor in good health (CMV status not recorded). Some clones in this sample may be carry-over from other donors' samples. Specimen: CD8+ T cells from cultured PBMCs, collected from culture after CMV antigen stimulation. DNA of the CDR3: TGTGCCAGCAGCGGGGCGGGTCGCGAGCAGTACTTC. Translating it yields CASSGAGREQYF. Filled out from reference TRBV7-9 and TRBJ2-7, the complete variable domain reads DTGVSQNPRHKITKRGQNVTFRCDPISEHNRLYWYRQTLGQGPEFLTYFQNEAQLEKSRLLSDRFSAERPKGSFSTLEIQRTEQGDSAMYLCASSGAGREQYFGPGTRLTVT.